The T cell receptor beta chain under discussion was sequenced for a study of cytomegalovirus exposure and HLA in healthy donors (dated by TCRdb to the late 2010s). As for the study more broadly: An earlier analysis of roughly 500 of the donors reported roughly 270 Gb of sequence data and some 120 million unique TCR beta sequences from about 200 million T cells. Roughly 300 gigabases of sequencing data and roughly 80 million unique TCR sequences made up an early release that covered 500 to 650 HLA-typed donors. Of the approximately 400 genotyped donors, roughly 80% fell in the genetic ancestry cluster associated with self-reported Caucasian donors. The study aimed to test whether signatures of past pathogen exposure could be identified by cataloging public T cell receptors. The T cell repertoires of under 700 subjects were profiled by immunosequencing and related to cytomegalovirus serostatus. Along with the approximately 650-subject first cohort, a separate validation cohort of around 110 different subjects was used. The study combined high-throughput TCR immunosequencing, statistical association of individual TCRs with disease status, and machine learning to predict cytomegalovirus infection status. A later analysis re-examined previously published TCR beta repertoires from more than 550 donors and added high-resolution HLA genotyping to investigate patterns of TCR occurrence. Rather than drawing on any new phenotypic data, the later analysis identified candidate immune exposures from TCR beta sequences and the way those sequences occurred across donors. An earlier analysis of 587 of the donors used high-throughput TCR beta sequencing to judge whether each TCR beta V gene segment behaved as functional or pseudogenic. Donor age, sex, ethnicity and CMV serostatus were compiled together with the repertoire data. A later genetic analysis used genome-wide SNP genotypes for about 60% of the roughly 700 donors, treating that subset as a discovery cohort. All discovery cohort repertoires had been generated on a single sequencing platform. Class I and class II HLA loci were covered by the typing at four-digit resolution. The number of typed donors differed by locus: roughly 620-630 for A, B, C, DRB1 and DQB1; 500 to 550 for DQA1; approximately 610 for DPA1; and roughly 450 for DPB1. Because of strong linkage in the cohort, 5 or 6 DR-DQ haplotypes were treated as single units for association and clustering. Among 398 genotyped donors of the cohort, an average of about 240,000 unique TCR beta nucleotide sequences was sequenced per donor, of which about 19% were non-productive. What the research found in general, with its limitations: A further reported finding was that TCR beta sequences accurately predicted the HLA-A and HLA-B alleles for most subjects in the first cohort. The classifier was reported to diagnose cytomegalovirus status with high specificity and sensitivity in both the original and validation cohorts. Over 15 rarely observed V segments, including chromosome 9 orphons, were excluded from the earlier analysis of a few hundred of the donors because counts were too low. Most CMV-associated TCR beta chains appeared to be HLA-restricted in a later analysis, and the HLA associations seemed to be driven largely by CMV exposure. Linkage disequilibrium might explain the correlated functional status among segregating V segments, but an unknown experimental factor could not be ruled out. The sequencing pipeline was judged likely to have produced a cluster of highly shared sequence variants as a technical artifact. A later analysis found that HLA-associated TCR beta chains were more clonally expanded and had lower generation probabilities than equally common non-associated chains. In a later genetic analysis, fewer N-insertions in productive TCRs were reported among donors in an Asian-associated ancestry cluster than the roughly 670-donor mean. In an earlier analysis of several hundred of the donors, most TCR beta V segments were observed in productive rearrangements about 87% or about 30% of the time, broadly matching IMGT annotations. In vitro tests confirmed that a few of the cytomegalovirus-associated TCR beta chains recognize cytomegalovirus antigens. The cohort was sequenced for TCR beta chains only, and without alpha or paired-chain data the features that could be detected were limited. According to a later analysis, TCR association rates differed among HLA loci, with DRB1 alleles showing the most associated TCRs and HLA-C alleles showing the fewest. Sequencing depth was assumed to be roughly uniform across donors in the presence/absence analyses, though that assumption may not hold. The only immune exposure information available for the cohort was CMV serostatus. Because HLA typing was unavailable for some donors at each locus, only the typed subset was used in association tests. A later genetic analysis associated a missense DCLRE1C variant with V-gene and J-gene trimming of TCR beta chains, and an independent cohort replicated the association. A total of 164 TCR beta chains were listed by the study as associated with cytomegalovirus. Across donors, most TCR sequences were observed very rarely, whereas some public TCRs were present in many individuals. Strong co-occurrence of HLA alleles, especially DR and DQ, made assigning TCR associations to individual alleles difficult. At a false discovery rate of 0.05, a later analysis linked around 15,000 TCR beta sequences to specific HLA alleles. The authors suggested that the approach could potentially be extended to other disease states and immunological phenotypes. According to a later analysis, parvovirus B19, influenza, CMV and Epstein-Barr virus appeared linked to several top co-occurrence clusters.

This clone was seen a single time. This clone's antigen is unknown. Base qualities were left out, and no much larger clone turns up one base away. Receptor libraries were prepared by the immunoSEQ multiplex PCR assay. The multiplex PCR relied on a mix of 60 forward primers for TCR Vbeta segments and 13 reverse primers for TCR Jbeta segments. The CDR3 region of rearranged TCR beta genes was amplified from genomic DNA with a multiplex PCR assay. The amplified TCR beta libraries were sequenced on the Illumina HiSeq System as 87-base-pair reads. The authors' analysis ran thus. A later analysis tallied around 87 million unique TCR beta chains across the 640 or so repertoires, and about 10 million of those chains were shared by two or more donors. To remove PCR and sequencing errors, raw reads were error-corrected and collapsed into unique sequences using a nearest-neighbor algorithm that merged closely related sequences. Alignment of CDR3 sequences to IMGT reference sequences was used to assign V, D and J gene segments. For a sequence to be retained, a match of at least six nucleotides was required to both a V gene segment and a J gene segment. Rearrangements were called productive when the CDR3 lacked stop codons and stayed in frame with V and J; all others were non-productive. CDR3 was defined by IMGT convention, running from the second conserved V-encoded cysteine to the conserved J-encoded phenylalanine. The earlier analysis of roughly 590 of the donors excluded any sequence lacking an unambiguous match to a single V gene segment. An earlier analysis of 587 of the donors called V segments functional above 56.7% productive rearrangements and segregating when the between-donor standard deviation exceeded 5%. A statistical classification framework was built for diagnosing cytomegalovirus status from the catalog of TCR beta chain sequences. V and J gene assignment, in a later analysis, came from comparing TCR nucleotide sequences with IMGT/GENE-DB human TR gene sequences. Using the TCRdist pipeline, a later analysis assigned CDR3 sequences along with most-parsimonious VDJ recombination scenarios. A later analysis defined each TCR beta chain by its CDR3 amino acid sequence plus V-gene family, and excluded reads lacking a unique V-gene family. To address suspected cross-contamination and a sequencing artifact, a later analysis removed approximately 600 highly shared, low-generation-probability nucleotide sequences. In a later analysis, a clonal expansion index was calculated for each public chain from normalized within-repertoire ranks of inferred template counts. In a later analysis, generation probabilities were computed with a VDJ recombination model fitted to out-of-frame rearrangements, and the resulting probabilities were checked against IGoR. In a later analysis, hypergeometric tests were used to score TCR-TCR, TCR-HLA and TCR-CMV co-occurrence, with a repertoire-size bias correction applied to TCR pairs. A later analysis estimated false discovery rates by permuting HLA or CMV assignments 20 times. In a later analysis, co-occurring TCRs were grouped using DBSCAN, and TCRdist sequence similarity was added for clustering within HLA-allele-positive subsets. Co-occurrence clustering excluded repertoires with fewer than 30,000 or more than 120,000 public chains, plus five with anomalous nucleotide sharing. Sourced from immuneACCESS, this table was stored by TCRdb with only in-frame sequences that have V and J called. A share of the clones is absent; for the studies checked, an unresolved V gene accounts for under half, and the remainder has no known explanation. V and J calls and clone size are copied from that table; D and trimming were computed from the DNA. The sample includes 25,000 to 40,000 clones, with roughly 60% observed a single time. In total, the top ten clones hold under 25% of the sample.

The cohort comprised some 700 healthy bone marrow donors. All cohort members were sampled while nominally healthy, although unrecorded immune exposures were likely present. The donor was CMV seropositive and belonged to the group of around 300 seropositive cohort members. A peripheral blood sample was provided by each donor, and peripheral blood mononuclear cells were used for TCR beta sequencing. Genomic DNA was extracted from the blood cell samples with the Qiagen DNeasy Blood Extraction Kit. Sequencing was performed on PBMCs. This clonotype originated in a man aged 45-60 years in good health and CMV-seropositive.

For the CDR3, the sequence is CASSGGTDEKLFF. The DNA is TGTGCCAGCAGCGGGGGGACAGACGAAAAACTGTTTTTT. The chain links TRBV7-7 with TRBJ1-4, with 7 middle bases fitting TRBD1. CDR1 and CDR2 (SSHAT, FNYEAQ) derive from the germline V gene (reference sequence). CDR3 length: 13 amino acids, cysteine to phenylalanine. The only DNA kept is the CDR3, 39 bases in frame from the first base. At the junction V is shortened by 5 bases and J by 8 bases; bases outside the gene matches: 5. The CDR3 plus the reference TRBV7-7 and TRBJ1-4 genes for the other parts give the full variable domain: GAGVSQSPRYKVTKRGQDVTLRCDPISSHATLYWYQQALGQGPEFLTYFNYEAQPDKSGLPSDRFSAERPEGSISTLTIQRTEQRDSAMYRCASSGGTDEKLFFGSGTQLSVL.